These 23 T cell receptor beta chains were all obtained from the same sample, sequenced in a study of OX40 agonist ivuxolimab in advanced cancers. Only in-frame clones appear in the TCRdb table, and some are missing; sequencing was by immunoSEQ multiplex PCR. Counted here are about 22,000 clones, roughly 90% occurring once; the ten biggest clones make up around 30%. The source was CD4+ or CD8+ T cells sorted from blood, collected in a trial of the OX40 agonist ivuxolimab. The receptors originated from an adult with an advanced solid tumor such as melanoma, head and neck, liver or kidney cancer.

Here the CDR3 DNA reads TGTGCCAGCACCCCAACGGGGAACAGTAACTATGGCTACACCTTC. This translates into CASTPTGNSNYGYTF. The chain employs TRBV2 and TRBJ1-2, with D hard to call. The germline V and J ends were trimmed by 7 bases and 1 base, with 16 bases remaining between them. The CDR3 totals 15 residues. The germline gives CDR1 SNHLY, CDR2 FYNNEI.

About this clone itself: This sample also contains other DNA sequences that code for the same CDR3. The V and J genes are TRBV28 and TRBJ2-7; the D gene is possibly TRBD2 (7 bases). The germline V gene encodes CDR1 MDHEN and CDR2 SYDVKM. The CDR3 contains 16 residues. Trimming removed 4 bases from V and 3 bases from J, with 19 bases in between. CDR3 in amino acids: CASSSGRGPGGYEQYF. Written as DNA, the CDR3 is TGTGCCAGCAGTTCGGGGCGGGGGCCCGGGGGCTACGAGCAGTACTTC.

The genes are TRBV4-1 and TRBJ2-7, with 11 bases lining up with TRBD2. Germline values: CDR1 MGHRA, CDR2 YSYEKL. Unmatched junction bases numbered 14, after V lost 0 bases and J lost 4 bases. CDR3 length: 19 amino acids. CDR3 nucleotide sequence: TGCGCCAGCAGCCAAGAGGGCCTCACTGCGGCTAGCGGGAGGTACGAGCAGTACTTC. It codes for CASSQEGLTAASGRYEQYF.

The rearrangement joins TRBV7-9 to TRBJ1-2, with no clear D. The CDR3 runs 17 residues. The germline V gene encodes CDR1 SEHNR and CDR2 FQNEAQ (reference sequence). V shed 6 bases and J shed 1 base, with 21 bases lying between them. Here the CDR3 reads CASRQDSADLLNYGYTF. Here the CDR3 DNA reads TGTGCCAGCAGGCAAGACTCCGCCGACCTACTTAACTATGGCTACACCTTC.

V usage is TRBV27 and J usage is TRBJ2-7, with 11 bases fitting TRBD2. CDR1 is MNHEY, CDR2 SMNVEV, per germline (reference sequence). The CDR3 is made up of 15 amino acids. The V segment lost 7 bases and the J segment 3 bases; nucleotides outside the gene matches: 8. Written as DNA, the CDR3 is TGTGCCAGCATTAGAAGACTAGCGGGAAGCTACGAGCAGTACTTC. Protein sequence: CASIRRLAGSYEQYF.

The chain uses TRBV27 and TRBJ2-1; 13 bases match TRBD2. From germline, CDR1 is MNHEY and CDR2 SMNVEV (reference sequence). V dropped 5 bases and J dropped 9; count of bases not matched to a gene: 7. This CDR3 region has 15 residues. The CDR3 DNA is TGTGCCAGCAGTATCGGGACTAGCGGGAAGGGTGAGCAGTTCTTC. Amino acid sequence: CASSIGTSGKGEQFF.

As regards this clone: The sample holds other DNA sequences that translate to the same CDR3. The rearrangement links TRBV13 to TRBJ2-3; D is unclear. The length of the CDR3 is 15 residues. V lost 0 bases, J lost 9 bases, and 16 bases lay in between. Per the germline V gene, CDR1 is PRHDT and CDR2 is FYEKMQ (reference sequence). The CDR3 DNA reads as TGTGCCAGCAGCTTAGGCCGCGTTACCCGGCCGACGCAGTATTTT. Translated: CASSLGRVTRPTQYF.

The chain is built from TRBV7-6 and TRBJ2-5; 9 bases map to TRBD2. The J call is uncertain, as TRBJ2-7 better fits the DNA end. Germline V gene sequence: CDR1 SGHVS, CDR2 FNYEAQ. The CDR3 totals 16 residues. The CDR3 reads CASSNTIAGESYEQYF. In DNA form, the CDR3 reads TGTGCCAGCAGCAACACCATAGCGGGAGAATCCTACGAGCAGTACTTC.

This chain links TRBV7-9 with TRBJ2-7; D possibly corresponds to TRBD1 (6 bases). The CDR3 extends over 12 amino acids. Per the germline V gene, CDR1 is SEHNR and CDR2 is FQNEAQ (reference sequence). V was pared by 10 bases and J by 2 bases, with 12 bases between. The CDR3 DNA is TGTGCCACCCTGAGGGGGACCTACGAGCAGTACTTC. This codes for CATLRGTYEQYF.

The chain joins TRBV5-1 to TRBJ2-5; no reliable D call. Germline V gene sequence: CDR1 SGHRS, CDR2 YFSETQ. The ends were cut back, 1 base at V and 1 base at J, with 11 bases in the middle. The CDR3 is 15 amino acids. DNA for the CDR3: TGCGCCAGCAGCTTGTCACTCAGCTCCCAAGAGACCCAGTACTTC. Translation: CASSLSLSSQETQYF.

This clone was recorded only once. The chain couples TRBV7-9 to TRBJ2-1; D is perhaps TRBD1 (6 bases). Germline V gene data show CDR1 as SEHNR and CDR2 as FQNEAQ (reference sequence). CDR3 size: 16 residues. V was pared by 5 bases and J by 4 bases, with 18 bases between. The CDR3 nucleotides read TGTGCCAGCAGCCCCCGTGGTTCAGGGGTTTACAATGAGCAGTTCTTC. The encoded protein is CASSPRGSGVYNEQFF.

This chain connects TRBV30 to TRBJ2-2; D may be TRBD1 (6 bases). Germline V gene sequence: CDR1 GTSNPN, CDR2 SVGIG (reference sequence). This CDR3 region has 15 residues. Trimming took off 2 bases at V and 0 bases at J, with 10 bases between the two ends. CDR3 DNA: TGTGCCTGGAGTCCCGGGACAACGAACACCGGGGAGCTGTTTTTT. It yields the protein CAWSPGTTNTGELFF.

This clone was seen a few times. As DNA, the CDR3 is TGCGCCAGCAGCCAAAGGCCACGCGGGGGTACCTCCTACAATGAGCAGTTCTTC. Its translation: CASSQRPRGGTSYNEQFF. The chain carries TRBV4-1 and TRBJ2-1, with TRBD2 matching over 7 bases. V was clipped by 2 bases and J by 0 bases; unmatched bases: 10. CDR1 is MGHRA and CDR2 is YSYEKL in the germline V gene. This CDR3 comprises 18 residues.

This chain links TRBV10-3 with TRBJ1-1; D remains ambiguous. The CDR3 consists of 13 residues. Trimming took 10 bases from V and 1 from J, leaving 13 bases between them. CDR1 ENHRY and CDR2 SYGVKD come from the germline V gene. CDR3 region: CATLLTENTEAFF. The CDR3 coding sequence is TGTGCCACCCTCTTGACGGAGAACACTGAAGCTTTCTTT.

The chain uses TRBV25-1 and TRBJ2-7; D might be TRBD1 or TRBD2, each matching 5 bases. The CDR3 runs to 13 residues. Germline V gene data show CDR1 as MGHDK and CDR2 as SYGVNS. Trimming removed 9 bases at V and 4 bases at J, with 16 bases between. This chain's CDR3 is CASSTLGDYEQYF. In DNA, the CDR3 is TGTGCCAGTAGCACGTTGGGGGATTACGAGCAGTACTTC.

The chain joins TRBV15 to TRBJ2-2; D gene uncertain. The germline gives CDR1 LNHNV, CDR2 YYDKDF (reference sequence). The CDR3 spans 15 residues. V dropped 1 base and J dropped 4 bases, with 10 bases sitting between them. CDR3 region: CATSRGRSTTGELFF. The CDR3 DNA reads as TGTGCCACCAGCAGAGGTCGGAGTACCACCGGGGAGCTGTTTTTT.

The chain links TRBV6-6 to TRBJ2-7; 7 nucleotides match TRBD2. The CDR3 covers 15 residues. Losses at the gene ends were 2 bases for V and 0 bases for J; bases not matched to a gene: 4. Germline loops: CDR1 MNHNY, CDR2 SVGAGI (reference sequence). CDR3 sequence reads: CASSYPASGSYEQYF. The CDR3 DNA is TGTGCCAGCAGTTACCCCGCTAGCGGCTCCTACGAGCAGTACTTC.

J is TRBJ1-1 and V is TRBV13; D not certain. V was trimmed by 4 bases and J by 5 bases, leaving 5 bases between them. The CDR3 is 11 residues long. From germline, CDR1 is PRHDT and CDR2 FYEKMQ (reference sequence). DNA of the CDR3: TGTGCCAGCAGCTCACGAACTGAAGCTTTCTTT. Residues: CASSSRTEAFF.

The J gene is TRBJ1-3, the V gene TRBV30; weak D call: TRBD1 (5 bases). V shed 0 bases and J shed 8 bases, with 20 bases lying between them. Germline V CDR1 and CDR2: GTSNPN, SVGIG (reference sequence). The CDR3 sequence is 16 residues long. The CDR3 reads CAWSVLFIGREHTIYF. CDR3 DNA sequence: TGTGCCTGGAGTGTATTGTTTATTGGCAGGGAGCACACCATATATTTT.

The chain employs TRBV6-5 and TRBJ2-3; TRBD2 is a possible D gene (5 bases). Looked up from germline, CDR1 is MNHEY and CDR2 is SVGAGI. This CDR3 has 11 residues. Trimming took off 4 bases at V and 11 bases at J, with 10 bases between the two ends. The CDR3 DNA reads TGTGCCAGCAGTTTCGGCCGGGAGCAGTATTTT. Translation: CASSFGREQYF.

The CDR3 sequence is CASSPAGQQSYEQYF. CDR3 coding DNA: TGTGCCAGCAGCCCAGCGGGCCAACAAAGCTACGAGCAGTACTTC. The J gene is TRBJ2-7, the V gene TRBV7-2; D may be TRBD2 (6 bases). The CDR3 is 15 residues long. Per the germline V gene, CDR1 is SGHTA and CDR2 is FQGNSA. The germline V and J ends were trimmed by 5 bases and 3 bases, with 17 bases remaining between them.

The J gene is TRBJ2-7, the V gene TRBV19; TRBD2 matches 13 bases. Trimming cost V 5 bases and J 1 base; bases outside gene matches: 5. Germline V gene lookup returns CDR1 LNHDA and CDR2 SQIVND (reference sequence). There are 16 residues in the CDR3. The CDR3, as DNA: TGTGCCAGTAGTTCAGGACTAGCGGGAGAGTCCTACGAGCAGTACTTC. Translation: CASSSGLAGESYEQYF.

This chain uses TRBV6-6 with TRBJ2-7, with D possibly being TRBD2 (6 bases). From germline, CDR1 is MNHNY and CDR2 SVGAGI (reference sequence). There are 13 residues in the CDR3. The V end lost 2 bases, the J end lost 5 bases, and 10 bases lay between the germline ends. CDR3 sequence: CASSYRELDEQYF. In nucleotides, the CDR3 is TGTGCCAGCAGTTACCGGGAGCTCGACGAGCAGTACTTC.